Each of the 21 T cell receptor beta chains below was sequenced from the same sample in a study of lymphopenia after photon versus proton radiotherapy. Method: immunoSEQ multiplex PCR; TCRdb's copy keeps in-frame clones and lacks some. The sample includes tens of thousands of clones, roughly 80% of them seen just once. Sequenced material: peripheral blood, taken from a patient treated with photon-based radiotherapy. The source is a woman between 45 and 65 years old with pancreatic cancer.

The genes are TRBV9 and TRBJ2-3, with D unclear. Germline CDR1 and CDR2: SGDLS and YYNGEE. There are 13 residues in the CDR3. Trimming shortened V by 0 bases and J by 6 bases, and 8 bases separated the two germline ends. CDR3 DNA sequence: TGTGCCAGCAGCGTAGGGGTGGGGGATACGCAGTATTTT. Residues: CASSVGVGDTQYF. Filled out from reference TRBV9 and TRBJ2-3, the complete variable domain reads DSGVTQTPKHLITATGQRVTLRCSPRSGDLSVYWYQQSLDQGLQFLIQYYNGEERAKGNILERFSAQQFPDLHSELNLSSLELGDSALYFCASSVGVGDTQYFGPGTRLTVL.

The table lists this clone with a few counts. V usage is TRBV6-1 and J usage is TRBJ1-2; 8 bases are shared with TRBD1. Unmatched junction bases numbered 7, after V lost 2 bases and J lost 8 bases. There are 14 residues in the CDR3. In germline, CDR1 is MNHNS, CDR2 SASEGT. CDR3 sequence reads: CASSESQGAGGYTF. The DNA of the CDR3 is TGTGCCAGCAGTGAAAGCCAGGGGGCCGGCGGCTACACCTTC.

This clone was seen more than once but under ten times. The rearrangement joins TRBV27 to TRBJ2-2; 11 bases are shared with TRBD2. With V trimmed by 6 bases and J by 6 bases, 12 bases remained unmatched. The CDR3 is made up of 17 amino acids. Germline V CDR1 and CDR2: MNHEY, SMNVEV (reference sequence). DNA for the CDR3: TGTGCCAGCAGCCGTAAGGGGCTAGCGGGAGGAGCCGGGGAGCTGTTTTTT. Its protein product is CASSRKGLAGGAGELFF.

This sequence joins TRBV29-1 and TRBJ2-7; TRBD1 is a possible D gene (6 bases). V was shortened by 4 bases and J by 0 bases, with 10 bases between the two germline ends. This CDR3 is 13 amino acids long. Germline V gene data show CDR1 as SQVTM and CDR2 as ANQGSEA. The CDR3: CSVVDRDSYEQYF. CDR3 sequence (DNA): TGCAGCGTTGTGGACAGAGACTCCTACGAGCAGTACTTC.

This chain joins TRBV19 and TRBJ2-3; D is perhaps TRBD2 (6 bases). The ends were cut back, 7 bases at V and 4 bases at J, with 18 bases in the middle. The CDR3 runs 15 residues. In germline, CDR1 is LNHDA, CDR2 SQIVND (reference sequence). Here the CDR3 reads CASKEGTAASDTQYF. Written as DNA, the CDR3 is TGTGCCAGTAAGGAGGGAACAGCCGCGTCAGATACGCAGTATTTT.

The chain couples TRBV30 to TRBJ1-2; 9 bases agree with TRBD1. Germline trimming cut 2 bases from V and 8 bases from J; bases unmatched to any gene: 3. The germline V gene encodes CDR1 GTSNPN and CDR2 SVGIG (reference sequence). CDR3 size: 12 residues. The CDR3 loop reads CAWSRGQGGYTF. The DNA for the CDR3 is TGTGCCTGGAGTCGCGGACAGGGGGGCTACACCTTC. The full variable domain, completed using reference TRBV30 and TRBJ1-2, is SQTIHQWPATLVQPVGSPLSLECTVEGTSNPNLYWYRQAAGRGLQLLFYSVGIGQISSEVPQNLSASRPQDRQFILSSKKLLLSDSGFYLCAWSRGQGGYTFGSGTRLTVV.

This clone was observed once. The chain has TRBV1 and TRBJ2-7; the D segment call TRBD2 is taken from the table without a DNA check. TRBV1 is a pseudogene segment. The CDR3 length is 16 residues. In nucleotides, the CDR3 is TGCACCAGCAGTCATATCCCTAGCGGGAGCAGGTACGAGCAGTACTTC. The encoded protein is CTSSHIPSGSRYEQYF.

The chain couples TRBV7-8 to TRBJ1-4; D gene uncertain. With 1 base removed from V and 8 bases from J, the gap between germline ends came to 14 bases. Germline V gene sequence: CDR1 SGHVS, CDR2 FQNEAQ. CDR3 length equals 15 residues. The chain's CDR3 is CASSLVWATGEKLFF. CDR3 DNA: TGTGCCAGCAGCTTAGTTTGGGCCACGGGAGAAAAACTGTTTTTT. The full variable domain, its missing parts supplied by reference TRBV7-8 and TRBJ1-4, is GAGVSQSPRYKVAKRGQDVALRCDPISGHVSLFWYQQALGQGPEFLTYFQNEAQLDKSGLPSDRFFAERPEGSVSTLKIQRTQQEDSAVYLCASSLVWATGEKLFFGSGTQLSVL.

A few counts support this clone. V usage is TRBV11-3 and J usage is TRBJ1-1; D gene ambiguous. V was trimmed by 0 bases and J by 1 base, leaving 3 bases between them. In germline, CDR1 is SGHNT, CDR2 YENEEA. The CDR3 has 13 residues. The CDR3 reads CASSLEPNTEAFF. The CDR3, as DNA: TGTGCCAGCAGCTTAGAGCCGAACACTGAAGCTTTCTTT. The entire variable domain, with the rest obtained from reference TRBV11-3 and TRBJ1-1, is as follows: EAGVVQSPRYKIIEKKQPVAFWCNPISGHNTLYWYLQNLGQGPELLIRYENEEAVDDSQLPKDRFSAERLKGVDSTLKIQPAELGDSAVYLCASSLEPNTEAFFGQGTRLTVV.

The chain is built from TRBV7-6 and TRBJ2-3; D remains unclear. Trimming took off 1 base at V and 4 bases at J, with 6 bases between the two ends. CDR1 and CDR2 from the germline V gene are SGHVS and FNYEAQ. CDR3 length equals 13 residues. The DNA for the CDR3 is TGTGCCAGCAGCTTAGTACCCGCAGATACGCAGTATTTT. It specifies CASSLVPADTQYF.

This chain links TRBV9 with TRBJ2-5; 7 positions agree with TRBD1. The CDR3 consists of 18 residues. The germline CDR1 and CDR2 sequences are SGDLS and YYNGEE. The J segment lost 1 base and the V segment lost 0 bases, leaving 12 bases of the junction unmatched. CDR3 coding DNA: TGTGCCAGCAGCGTAGAGTGGGAATGGGGACAGACCCAAGAGACCCAGTACTTC. It specifies CASSVEWEWGQTQETQYF.

V gene TRBV5-6 combines with J gene TRBJ1-2; D remains ambiguous. The CDR3 spans 16 residues. Between the trimmed V and J ends, which lost 4 bases and 4 bases, there was a span of 20 bases. Germline V CDR1 and CDR2: SGHDT, YYEEEE. The CDR3 loop reads CASSLTRILTGYGYTF. The CDR3 region has the DNA TGTGCCAGCAGCCTCACCCGGATACTCACCGGCTATGGCTACACCTTC.

The chain employs TRBV5-5 and TRBJ1-2; 7 bases align to TRBD1. Trimming removed 3 bases from V and 5 bases from J; junction bases left unmatched: 7. CDR3 length equals 14 residues. Germline CDR1 reads SGHKS; CDR2 reads YYEKEE (reference sequence). CDR3 protein: CASSSSTGNYGYTF. CDR3 nucleotides: TGTGCCAGCAGCTCGTCGACAGGGAATTATGGCTACACCTTC.

The J gene is TRBJ2-1, the V gene TRBV2; 12 bases map to TRBD2. Trimming cost V 6 bases and J 6 bases; bases outside gene matches: 3. This CDR3 region has 14 residues. Germline lookup yields CDR1 SNHLY and CDR2 FYNNEI. CDR3 in DNA: TGTGCCAGCAGACTAGCGGGAGGAGCCAATGAGCAGTTCTTC. Translation gives CASRLAGGANEQFF. Full variable domain (rest looked up from reference TRBV2 and TRBJ2-1): EPEVTQTPSHQVTQMGQEVILRCVPISNHLYFYWYRQILGQKVEFLVSFYNNEISEKSEIFDDQFSVERPDGSNFTLKIRSTKLEDSAMYFCASRLAGGANEQFFGPGTRLTVL.

The CDR3 bases are TGTGCCAGCAGCCCCCCCGTGGGGCTCGCCATGAACACTGAAGCTTTCTTT. It yields the protein CASSPPVGLAMNTEAFF. The V gene is TRBV5-4, the J gene TRBJ1-1; possibly TRBD1 for D (5 bases). This CDR3 region has 17 residues. Looked up from germline, CDR1 is SGHNT and CDR2 is YYREEE (reference sequence). The V and J ends lost 4 bases and 0 bases respectively, with 19 bases between them.

The V gene is TRBV11-2, the J gene TRBJ1-5, with no clear D. CDR3 length: 15 amino acids. Trimming took off 1 base at V and 4 bases at J, with 11 bases between the two ends. Germline assignment: CDR1 SGHAT and CDR2 FQNNGV. DNA of the CDR3: TGTGCCAGCAGCTTAGGTTTCGGCGAAAATCAGCCCCAGCATTTT. Protein product: CASSLGFGENQPQHF.

V usage is TRBV15 and J usage is TRBJ2-5; D remains ambiguous. Germline CDR1 is LNHNV and CDR2 is YYDKDF (reference sequence). Trimming left V 6 bases short and J 2 bases short, with 13 bases between. This CDR3 has 14 residues. This CDR3 reads CATSRGILQETQYF. The CDR3 DNA reads as TGTGCCACCAGTCGTGGGATCTTACAAGAGACCCAGTACTTC.

The genes are TRBV7-9 and TRBJ2-7, with D perhaps TRBD1 or TRBD2 (5 bases each). V gave up 7 bases and J gave up 3 bases, with 13 bases separating them. The CDR3 runs 13 residues. Germline assignment: CDR1 SEHNR and CDR2 FQNEAQ (reference sequence). This chain's CDR3 is CASTRGEGYEQYF. DNA for the CDR3: TGTGCCAGCACCCGGGGCGAAGGCTACGAGCAGTACTTC.

The chain combines TRBV9 with TRBJ2-1; 13 bases are a match to TRBD2. This CDR3 has 15 amino acids. V lost 4 bases, J lost 8 bases, and 6 bases stayed unmatched. Germline V CDR1 and CDR2: SGDLS, YYNGEE. As DNA, the CDR3 is TGTGCCAGCAGCCCTACTAGCGGGAGGGCCGATGAGCAGTTCTTC. The encoded protein is CASSPTSGRADEQFF. Together with reference TRBV9 and TRBJ2-1, the CDR3 gives the full variable domain: DSGVTQTPKHLITATGQRVTLRCSPRSGDLSVYWYQQSLDQGLQFLIQYYNGEERAKGNILERFSAQQFPDLHSELNLSSLELGDSALYFCASSPTSGRADEQFFGPGTRLTVL.

This chain connects TRBV10-2 to TRBJ2-2; TRBD2 agrees at 11 bases. Germline assignment: CDR1 WSHSY and CDR2 SAAADI. The CDR3 is 17 amino acids. J gave up 1 base and V 6 bases, and 7 bases lay outside the gene matches. In DNA form, the CDR3 reads TGCGCCAGCAGGAAGACTGGGACTAGCGGGAACACCGGGGAGCTGTTTTTT. This sequence encodes CASRKTGTSGNTGELFF.

The V gene is TRBV6-5, the J gene TRBJ2-1, with D hard to call. The germline V gene encodes CDR1 MNHEY and CDR2 SVGAGI. V was clipped by 2 bases and J by 3 bases, with 11 bases between them. The CDR3 is made up of 15 amino acids. The CDR3 nucleotides are TGTGCCAGCAGTTACAGAGGACCGAACTACAATGAGCAGTTCTTC. Its translation: CASSYRGPNYNEQFF.